These T cell receptor beta chains were read from a single sample in a study of blood T cell repertoires in COVID-19. The table came from immunoSEQ multiplex PCR; TCRdb's copy has only in-frame clones and leaves some out. The table shows roughly 250,000 clones, with over 80% occurring only once. Specimen: peripheral blood. The source of these receptors is a woman in her 40s who had recovered from COVID-19. CDR3s include the opening cysteine and the closing phenylalanine or tryptophan. A D gene is named only where the DNA matches it firmly. Some rows have no size entry. The others give once, few or many, or a class for an expanded clone.

V	length	size	J	D	DNA	CDR3
TRBV5-1	16	.	TRBJ2-7	TRBD2	TGCGCCAGCAGCTTGGGTAGCGGGGGGCTAGCCTACGAGCAGTACTTC	CASSLGSGGLAYEQYF
TRBV7-6	16	.	TRBJ2-3	TRBD1	TGTGCCAGCAGCTTCACAGGGGGCTATAGCACAGATACGCAGTATTTT	CASSFTGGYSTDTQYF
TRBV27	12	.	TRBJ2-3	.	TGTGCCAGCAGTCCCTCCACAGATACGCAGTATTTT	CASSPSTDTQYF
TRBV6-1	15	.	TRBJ1-5	.	TGTGCCAGCAGTGAAAGCATAAACAGGGATCAGCCCCAGCATTTT	CASSESINRDQPQHF
TRBV29-1	14	.	TRBJ2-1	.	TGCAGCGTTGGTGGACAACGAGACTACAATGAGCAGTTCTTC	CSVGGQRDYNEQFF
TRBV7-7	13	once	TRBJ2-3	.	TGTGCCAGCAGCCCCCGAGTCTCAGATACGCAGTATTTT	CASSPRVSDTQYF
TRBV7-2	16	.	TRBJ2-7	TRBD1	TGTGCCAGCAGCTTAGTCCGGGACAGGGGTTCCTACGAGCAGTACTTC	CASSLVRDRGSYEQYF
TRBV9	17	.	TRBJ1-4	TRBD1	TGTGCCAGCAGCGTAGGGAGGGGGCCGGGGGCTGGTGAAAAACTGTTTTTT	CASSVGRGPGAGEKLFF
TRBV5-6	13	.	TRBJ2-7	.	TGTGCCAGCAGCCCGACAGCACTCTACGAGCAGTACTTC	CASSPTALYEQYF
TRBV6-6	14	.	TRBJ2-7	TRBD1	TGTGCCAGCAATAACAGGGGGAGTGAGTACGAGCAGTACTTC	CASNNRGSEYEQYF
TRBV15	15	.	TRBJ1-5	.	TGTGCCACCAGCAGAGATGTAGAGGGTAATCAGCCCCAGCATTTT	CATSRDVEGNQPQHF
TRBV5-4	15	many	TRBJ1-2	.	TGTGCCAGCAGCTTTCGCCAACAAGCTAACTATGGCTACACCTTC	CASSFRQQANYGYTF
TRBV9	15	.	TRBJ1-1	TRBD1	TGTGCCAGCAGCGTATTGACAGGGAGTATCACTGAAGCTTTCTTT	CASSVLTGSITEAFF
TRBV3-1/TRBV3-2	15	.	TRBJ1-6	TRBD1	TGTGCCAGCAGCCAAGGGGCAGGGGGCCTTTCACCCCTCCACTTT	CASSQGAGGLSPLHF
TRBV3-1/TRBV3-2	15	.	TRBJ1-1	TRBD1	TGTGCCAGCAGACCCCGGGACAGGGGGAACACTGAAGCTTTCTTT	CASRPRDRGNTEAFF
TRBV7-9	12	.	TRBJ1-2	.	TGTGCCAGCAGCTTATCCGGTTATGGCTACACCTTC	CASSLSGYGYTF
TRBV14	15	.	TRBJ2-7	.	TGTGCCAGCAGTACTGGTTACGGGGTCGGATACGAGCAGTACTTC	CASSTGYGVGYEQYF
TRBV3-1/TRBV3-2	14	.	TRBJ2-3	.	TGTGCCAGCAGCCCCCACGGGGTTCTTCCTACGCAGTATTTT	CASSPHGVLPTQYF
TRBV18	15	.	TRBJ1-2	.	TGTGCCAGCTCGTGGACAGACTCTTTGGACTATGGCTACACCTTC	CASSWTDSLDYGYTF
TRBV6-5	13	.	TRBJ2-7	.	TGTGCCAGCAGACGACAAAGCTCCTACGAGCAGTACTTC	CASRRQSSYEQYF
TRBV19	13	.	TRBJ2-5	.	TGTGCCAGTCGAGCGCTAGGGGCAGAGACCCAGTACTTC	CASRALGAETQYF
TRBV5-6	14	once	TRBJ2-1	.	TGTGCCAGCAGCTTGCCACGGCGGGGCAATGAGCAGTTCTTC	CASSLPRRGNEQFF
TRBV19	15	.	TRBJ2-1	.	TGTGCCAGTAGTATCAGTTGGCGGGGGCACAATGAGCAGTTCTTC	CASSISWRGHNEQFF
TRBV15	14	.	TRBJ1-1	TRBD1	TGTGCCACCAGCATAGACAGGGGACGGGCTGAAGCTTTCTTT	CATSIDRGRAEAFF
TRBV4-1	15	.	TRBJ1-1	TRBD1	TGCGCCAGCAGCGGGACAGGGGCGAAGGAGACTGAAGCTTTCTTT	CASSGTGAKETEAFF
TRBV30	13	.	TRBJ1-6	.	TGTGCCTGGAGTGTACAGGGAAATTCACCCCTCCACTTT	CAWSVQGNSPLHF
TRBV18	13	.	TRBJ1-1	.	TGTGCCACCAAAGAGGGACAAAACACTGAAGCTTTCTTT	CATKEGQNTEAFF
TRBV6-5	15	.	TRBJ1-6	.	TGTGCCAGCAGTTACTCGAGAGGGTCTAATTCACCCCTCCACTTT	CASSYSRGSNSPLHF
TRBV3-1/TRBV3-2	15	few	TRBJ2-1	.	TGTGCCAGCAGCCAGGCCCGGGTCCCCTACAATGAGCAGTTCTTC	CASSQARVPYNEQFF
TRBV5-6	13	.	TRBJ1-1	.	TGTGCCAGCAGCTCCGACAAGAACACTGAAGCTTTCTTT	CASSSDKNTEAFF
TRBV4-1	17	few	TRBJ1-2	TRBD1	TGCGCCAGCAGCCATCACCTCCGGGACAGGGGTGTCTATGGCTACACCTTC	CASSHHLRDRGVYGYTF
TRBV5-1	17	.	TRBJ1-3	.	TGCGCCAGCAGCCCGCAGCCGGACAGTCGCTCTGGAAACACCATATATTTT	CASSPQPDSRSGNTIYF
TRBV3-1/TRBV3-2	16	once	TRBJ2-2	TRBD1	TGTGCCAGCAGCCTTGGGACAGGGAGAGGCACCGGGGAGCTGTTTTTT	CASSLGTGRGTGELFF
TRBV11-3	15	.	TRBJ1-2	TRBD1	TGTGCCAGCAGCTTAGTTGGGACAGGGAACTATGGCTACACCTTC	CASSLVGTGNYGYTF
TRBV6-5	15	.	TRBJ2-1	.	TGTGCCACCCCCGGGGGACGAAACACCGCCAATGAGCAGTTCTTC	CATPGGRNTANEQFF
TRBV5-4	16	.	TRBJ2-3	TRBD1	TGTGCCAGCAGATCAGGACAGGGGGCCAGCACAGATACGCAGTATTTT	CASRSGQGASTDTQYF
TRBV7-6	19	.	TRBJ1-3	.	TGTGCCAGCAGCTCGTATAAGTCCCGGGAGCCAGACTCTGGAAACACCATATATTTT	CASSSYKSREPDSGNTIYF
TRBV6-5	13	.	TRBJ2-2	.	TGTGCCAGCACCATGAACACACCCGGGGAGCTGTTTTTT	CASTMNTPGELFF
TRBV4-2	16	.	TRBJ2-7	TRBD1	TGTGCCAGCAGCCCGCGGACAGGGGGCATTTCCTACGAGCAGTACTTC	CASSPRTGGISYEQYF
TRBV14	12	.	TRBJ2-3	.	TGTGCCAGCAGCCTCGGTTGGGATACGCAGTATTTT	CASSLGWDTQYF
TRBV19	15	.	TRBJ1-6	.	TGTGCCAGTAGTTTCTCTAGGGGGGGGTCCTCACCCCTCCACTTT	CASSFSRGGSSPLHF
TRBV4-1	14	.	TRBJ1-2	.	TGCGCCAGCAGCCCGGCCTCGGGGGGGTACGGCTACACCTTC	CASSPASGGYGYTF
TRBV6-6	15	.	TRBJ2-7	.	TGTGCCAGCAGCCCCGAACAGGTTTATACCTACGAGCAGTACTTC	CASSPEQVYTYEQYF